Shown below are 30 T cell receptor beta chains from a single sample sequenced in a study of naive CD8 T cells in extremely preterm neonates. Overall study findings and caveats: Relative to older groups, preterm infants had shorter, less trimmed CDR3s with fewer N additions.

Extremely preterm births at roughly 22-28 weeks of gestation supplied the samples. Here immunoSEQ multiplex PCR was the method, and the copy in TCRdb shows in-frame clones only, minus some. The profile shows 20,000 to 30,000 clones, around 89% of them singletons. The antigens of these receptors remain unknown. Sequencing was done on a sample of naive CD8+ T cells from cord blood. These receptor sequences come from a boy who was born preterm.

The chain has TRBV2 and TRBJ2-5; D may be TRBD2 (5 bases). This CDR3 contains 13 residues. V was cut by 3 bases and J by 10 bases, with 15 bases left in between. CDR1 is SNHLY and CDR2 is FYNNEI in the germline V gene. The chain's CDR3 is CASSELDLWDQYF. CDR3 nucleotides: TGTGCCAGCAGTGAGCTGGACTTATGGGACCAGTACTTC.

The chain couples TRBV9 to TRBJ2-2; 9 positions agree with TRBD2. This CDR3 has 17 residues. Trimming took 0 bases from V and 5 from J; bases not matched to a gene: 8. The germline V gene has CDR1 SGDLS and CDR2 YYNGEE. CDR3 loop: CASSVATAGGITGELFF. CDR3 sequence (DNA): TGTGCCAGCAGCGTAGCGACAGCGGGGGGAATAACCGGGGAGCTGTTTTTT.

The rearrangement joins TRBV12-5 to TRBJ2-7; D is perhaps TRBD1 (6 bases). V was clipped by 6 bases and J by 0 bases, with 6 bases between them. CDR1 and CDR2 (germline): LGHNT, FRNRAP. This CDR3 is 12 amino acids long. DNA for the CDR3: TGTGCTAGTGGGGACAGCTCCTACGAGCAGTACTTC. Translating it yields CASGDSSYEQYF. Drawing the rest from reference TRBV12-5 and TRBJ2-7, the complete variable domain is DARVTQTPRHKVTEMGQEVTMRCQPILGHNTVFWYRQTMMQGLELLAYFRNRAPLDDSGMPKDRFSAEMPDATLATLKIQPSEPRDSAVYFCASGDSSYEQYFGPGTRLTVT.

The chain links TRBV5-1 to TRBJ2-3; TRBD2 matches 7 bases. This CDR3 region has 16 residues. From germline, CDR1 is SGHRS and CDR2 YFSETQ. Trimming removed 1 base from V and 2 bases from J; junction bases left unmatched: 7. CDR3 nucleotide sequence: TGCGCCAGCAGCTTGAAGGACGGGGGGAACACAGATACGCAGTATTTT. It codes for CASSLKDGGNTDTQYF.

The rearrangement joins TRBV11-3 to TRBJ1-6; D is unclear. There are 13 residues in the CDR3. CDR1 and CDR2 from the germline V gene are SGHNT and YENEEA. V was trimmed by 3 bases and J by 6 bases, leaving 6 bases between them. CDR3 sequence reads: CASSLPSNSPLHF. For the CDR3, the DNA is TGTGCCAGCAGCTTGCCTAGTAATTCACCCCTCCACTTT. Based on the CDR3 plus reference TRBV11-3 and TRBJ1-6, the full variable domain is EAGVVQSPRYKIIEKKQPVAFWCNPISGHNTLYWYLQNLGQGPELLIRYENEEAVDDSQLPKDRFSAERLKGVDSTLKIQPAELGDSAVYLCASSLPSNSPLHFGNGTRLTVT.

The CDR3 sequence is CASSLYSGGNQPQHF. The CDR3 DNA reads TGTGCCAGCAGTTTATATTCGGGGGGCAATCAGCCCCAGCATTTT. The chain uses TRBV27 and TRBJ1-5, with D tentatively TRBD1 (5 bases). This CDR3 is built from 15 residues. V shed 1 base and J shed 2 bases, with 9 bases lying between them. Per the germline V gene, CDR1 is MNHEY and CDR2 is SMNVEV (reference sequence).

This clone was recorded only once. The DNA for the CDR3 is TGCGCCAGCAGCCAAGAAGAGTATAATTCACCCCTCCACTTT. The encoded protein is CASSQEEYNSPLHF. The gene calls are TRBV4-3 and TRBJ1-6; no firm D call. The CDR3 is 14 amino acids. Germline V CDR1 and CDR2: LGHNA, YSLEER. The V gene lost 0 bases and the J gene lost 4 bases, with 4 bases spanning the gap.

The chain has TRBV12-5 and TRBJ1-1; D is uncertain. Trimming removed 1 base at V and 4 bases at J, with 1 base between. Germline V gene lookup returns CDR1 LGHNT and CDR2 FRNRAP. This CDR3 contains 11 residues. The CDR3 DNA sequence: TGTGCTAGTGGTTTGGCCACTGAAGCTTTCTTT. It yields the protein CASGLATEAFF.

The chain has TRBV18 and TRBJ1-2; TRBD1 matches at 7 bases. Germline-derived CDR1 and CDR2 are KGHSH and LQKENI. CDR3 length: 13 amino acids. Trimming took 5 bases from V and 3 from J; bases not matched to a gene: 3. CDR3 amino acids: CASSMTGYYGYTF. Written as DNA, the CDR3 is TGTGCCAGCTCAATGACAGGGTACTATGGCTACACCTTC.

The gene calls are TRBV27 and TRBJ1-3, with 9 bases fitting TRBD1. The length of the CDR3 is 16 residues. The germline V gene has CDR1 MNHEY and CDR2 SMNVEV (reference sequence). Unmatched junction bases numbered 6, after V lost 6 bases and J lost 0 bases. The CDR3 DNA is TGTGCCAGCAGACAACCGGGACAGGGCTCTGGAAACACCATATATTTT. This translates into CASRQPGQGSGNTIYF.

This clone occurred a few times. The chain joins TRBV7-9 to TRBJ1-1; D gene uncertain. The germline V and J ends were trimmed by 0 bases and 3 bases, with 2 bases remaining between them. The CDR3 is 12 amino acids. Germline V lookup: CDR1 SEHNR, CDR2 FQNEAQ (reference sequence). The CDR3 bases are TGTGCCAGCAGCTTAGCGCACACTGAAGCTTTCTTT. This encodes CASSLAHTEAFF.

Worth noting for this clone: Other DNA variants within this sample encode the same CDR3. The genes are TRBV12-5 and TRBJ2-7; D is unresolved. V was cut by 0 bases and J by 4 bases, with 4 bases left in between. This CDR3 has 12 amino acids. CDR1 and CDR2 from the germline V gene are LGHNT and FRNRAP. CDR3 sequence: CASGLVHYEQYF. CDR3 DNA sequence: TGTGCTAGTGGTTTGGTACATTACGAGCAGTACTTC.

This chain joins TRBV7-9 and TRBJ1-2; D remains unclear. CDR3 size: 14 residues. Deletions cut 5 bases from V and 5 bases from J, with 15 bases between. Germline lookup yields CDR1 SEHNR and CDR2 FQNEAQ (reference sequence). CDR3 DNA sequence: TGTGCCAGCAGCGCCACAGCAATACTATATGGCTACACCTTC. Residues: CASSATAILYGYTF.

The chain uses TRBV4-1 and TRBJ2-1; D may be TRBD1 or TRBD2 (6 bases each). The V gene lost 1 base and the J gene lost 9 bases, with 16 bases spanning the gap. Germline CDR1 reads MGHRA; CDR2 reads YSYEKL. This CDR3 spans 15 amino acids. DNA of the CDR3: TGCGCCAGCAGCCAAGTCGGGGGCCTCTTACGTGAGCAGTTCTTC. Translated: CASSQVGGLLREQFF.

This chain connects TRBV4-2 to TRBJ2-1, with TRBD2 matching 8 bases. Germline V gene sequence: CDR1 LGHNA, CDR2 YNFKEQ. There are 16 residues in the CDR3. With V trimmed by 1 base and J by 4 bases, 6 bases remained unmatched. The DNA of the CDR3 is TGTGCCAGCAGCCAAGGTTTGCGGGGGGCATACAATGAGCAGTTCTTC. This encodes CASSQGLRGAYNEQFF.

The CDR3 DNA is TGTGCCAGTAGCCTCTCTACAGGGAGGCCCCAGCATTTT. Protein sequence: CASSLSTGRPQHF. The rearrangement links TRBV19 to TRBJ1-5, with D perhaps TRBD1 (6 bases). CDR1 and CDR2 (germline): LNHDA, SQIVND (reference sequence). V lost 6 bases and J 9 bases, leaving 15 bases between the germline ends. The CDR3 runs 13 residues.

This CDR3 reads CAISDSSYEQYF. The CDR3 nucleotides read TGTGCCATCAGTGACAGCTCCTACGAGCAGTACTTC. The chain links TRBV10-3 to TRBJ2-7, with unresolved D. The CDR3 extends over 12 amino acids. V lost 3 bases, J lost 0 bases, and 3 bases lay in between. The germline gives CDR1 ENHRY, CDR2 SYGVKD.

The rearrangement uses TRBV12-5 and TRBJ1-1, with TRBD1 identical over 7 bases. Germline CDR1 is LGHNT and CDR2 is FRNRAP. V lost 1 base, J lost 1 base, and 0 bases stayed unmatched. This CDR3 is 14 amino acids long. The DNA of the CDR3 is TGTGCTAGTGGTTTGGACAGGGGGAACACTGAAGCTTTCTTT. It encodes CASGLDRGNTEAFF.

The V and J genes are TRBV6-5 and TRBJ1-2; 9 bases agree with TRBD1. The CDR3 totals 13 residues. The germline CDR1 and CDR2 sequences are MNHEY and SVGAGI. The V and J ends lost 6 bases and 3 bases, in that order; junction bases with no gene match: 2. CDR3 loop: CASSRDRDYGYTF. In DNA form, the CDR3 reads TGTGCCAGCAGCCGGGACAGGGACTATGGCTACACCTTC.

V gene TRBV10-2 combines with J gene TRBJ2-5; TRBD1 matches 9 bases. The DNA matches TRBJ2-7 better at its end, which makes the J call doubtful. The germline V gene has CDR1 WSHSY and CDR2 SAAADI. The length of the CDR3 is 13 residues. The CDR3 DNA reads TGCGCCAGCAGTGGGACAGGGGTTTACGAGCAGTACTTC. Translation gives CASSGTGVYEQYF.

This clone came up once. V usage is TRBV6-1 and J usage is TRBJ2-5; D uncertain. The V gene lost 5 bases and the J gene lost 4 bases, with 5 bases spanning the gap. The CDR3 has 11 residues. Germline lookup yields CDR1 MNHNS and CDR2 SASEGT. CDR3 loop: CASSYGETQYF. CDR3 nucleotides: TGTGCCAGCAGTTACGGAGAGACCCAGTACTTC.

This chain joins TRBV5-1 and TRBJ1-1; no reliable D call. V was shortened by 0 bases and J by 2 bases, with 2 bases between the two germline ends. The germline gives CDR1 SGHRS, CDR2 YFSETQ. This CDR3 is 12 amino acids long. Written as DNA, the CDR3 is TGCGCCAGCAGCTTGGACAACACTGAAGCTTTCTTT. Translated, it gives CASSLDNTEAFF.

This chain joins TRBV19 and TRBJ1-6; no clear D gene. V was cut by 3 bases and J by 8 bases, with 5 bases left in between. The CDR3 has 12 residues. Germline assignment: CDR1 LNHDA and CDR2 SQIVND (reference sequence). CDR3 DNA: TGTGCCAGTAGTATCGGGGATTCACCCCTCCACTTT. It encodes CASSIGDSPLHF.

J is TRBJ2-1 and V is TRBV27; D unclear. Trimming took 6 bases from V and 0 from J, leaving 6 bases between them. Germline V lookup: CDR1 MNHEY, CDR2 SMNVEV (reference sequence). The CDR3 covers 13 residues. This CDR3 is CASRQSSYNEQFF. DNA of the CDR3: TGTGCCAGCAGACAGAGCTCCTACAATGAGCAGTTCTTC.

The chain couples TRBV29-1 to TRBJ2-7; the D is unclear. V lost 1 base and J lost 0, with 4 bases in between. The CDR3 runs to 12 residues. CDR1 SQVTM and CDR2 ANQGSEA come from the germline V gene. The CDR3 sequence is CSVEANSYEQYF. The DNA of the CDR3 is TGCAGCGTTGAAGCAAACTCCTACGAGCAGTACTTC.

This chain joins TRBV9 and TRBJ1-2; 10 positions match TRBD1. The CDR3 covers 15 residues. The trim removed 5 bases at V and 3 bases at J, leaving 7 bases unmatched. Per germline, CDR1 SGDLS and CDR2 YYNGEE. Written as DNA, the CDR3 is TGTGCCAGCAGTGAAAGGACAGGGGGGTACTATGGCTACACCTTC. Translation: CASSERTGGYYGYTF.

This clone turned up a few times. The V gene is TRBV7-9, the J gene TRBJ2-2; possible D gene TRBD1, 6 bases. The germline CDR1 and CDR2 sequences are SEHNR and FQNEAQ (reference sequence). Trimming shortened V by 1 base and J by 0 bases, and 6 bases separated the two germline ends. The CDR3 spans 15 residues. The CDR3 DNA reads TGTGCCAGCAGCTTAGGGACAGCGAACACCGGGGAGCTGTTTTTT. This sequence encodes CASSLGTANTGELFF. Full variable domain (rest looked up from reference TRBV7-9 and TRBJ2-2): DTGVSQNPRHKITKRGQNVTFRCDPISEHNRLYWYRQTLGQGPEFLTYFQNEAQLEKSRLLSDRFSAERPKGSFSTLEIQRTEQGDSAMYLCASSLGTANTGELFFGEGSRLTVL.

The chain is built from TRBV27 and TRBJ1-1; 8 positions agree with TRBD1. The V segment lost 4 bases and the J segment 1 base; nucleotides outside the gene matches: 2. The CDR3 is 14 residues long. Germline values: CDR1 MNHEY, CDR2 SMNVEV (reference sequence). CDR3 sequence (DNA): TGTGCCAGCAGTTATGGACAGGGGAACACTGAAGCTTTCTTT. Translating it yields CASSYGQGNTEAFF.

This chain uses TRBV10-3 with TRBJ1-5; no clear D gene. CDR1 is ENHRY, CDR2 SYGVKD, per germline. Trimming took off 6 bases at V and 2 bases at J, with 2 bases between the two ends. This CDR3 is 11 amino acids long. Written as DNA, the CDR3 is TGTGCCATCAGGGGCAATCAGCCCCAGCATTTT. Its translation: CAIRGNQPQHF.

J is TRBJ2-7 and V is TRBV21-1; TRBD1 is taken as the D call from the table, unchecked against the DNA. TRBV21-1 is given as a pseudogene. The CDR3 runs to 13 residues. The CDR3: CASSKDSSYEQYF. The CDR3 DNA is TGTGCCAGCAGCAAAGACAGCTCCTACGAGCAGTACTTC.